These 28 T cell receptor beta chains came from one sample sequenced in a study of T cell responses to AZD1222 COVID-19 vaccine. Clones were sequenced by immunoSEQ multiplex PCR, and TCRdb holds only the in-frame ones, with some missing. The sample gives around 120,000 clones, around 85% of which show up once; roughly 4.3% is in the top ten. Sequencing was performed on peripheral blood, taken on day 0 of MenACWY control vaccination. These receptors were taken from an adult in good health.

The V and J genes are TRBV2 and TRBJ2-7; D not resolved. The V gene's germline CDR1 is SNHLY and CDR2 FYNNEI. V was shortened by 8 bases and J by 2 bases, with 7 bases between the two germline ends. The length of the CDR3 is 11 residues. As DNA, the CDR3 is TGTGCCAGCGGGTTGCCCTACGAGCAGTACTTC. Amino acids: CASGLPYEQYF. Full variable domain (outside the CDR3, taken from reference TRBV2 and TRBJ2-7): EPEVTQTPSHQVTQMGQEVILRCVPISNHLYFYWYRQILGQKVEFLVSFYNNEISEKSEIFDDQFSVERPDGSNFTLKIRSTKLEDSAMYFCASGLPYEQYFGPGTRLTVT.

The rearrangement links TRBV19 to TRBJ1-5; TRBD1 aligns across 7 bases. Losses at the gene ends were 2 bases for V and 0 bases for J; bases not matched to a gene: 16. This CDR3 region has 20 residues. Germline loops: CDR1 LNHDA, CDR2 SQIVND (reference sequence). CDR3 in DNA: TGTGCCAGTAGTATAAGTAAAAGGGGGCAGGGGATTCATAGCAATCAGCCCCAGCATTTT. This gives the protein CASSISKRGQGIHSNQPQHF. Full variable domain (outside the CDR3, taken from reference TRBV19 and TRBJ1-5): DGGITQSPKYLFRKEGQNVTLSCEQNLNHDAMYWYRQDPGQGLRLIYYSQIVNDFQKGDIAEGYSVSREKKESFPLTVTSAQKNPTAFYLCASSISKRGQGIHSNQPQHFGDGTRLSIL.

V gene TRBV4-3 combines with J gene TRBJ1-5; TRBD1 matches 7 bases. The CDR3 loop spans 18 amino acids. V dropped 0 bases and J dropped 6; count of bases not matched to a gene: 14. Germline V gene data show CDR1 as LGHNA and CDR2 as YSLEER. CDR3 in DNA: TGCGCCAGCAGCCAAGATTTCCCAGGGGGGTTACTAAGTCAGCCCCAGCATTTT. Residues: CASSQDFPGGLLSQPQHF.

The rearrangement uses TRBV9 and TRBJ2-5, with TRBD1 matching 7 bases. This CDR3 has 14 amino acids. The germline V gene encodes CDR1 SGDLS and CDR2 YYNGEE. The V gene end was trimmed by 0 bases and the J gene end by 5 bases; junction bases not matched to a gene: 4. The CDR3 protein is CASSVGQGRETQYF. The CDR3 DNA is TGTGCCAGCAGCGTAGGACAGGGACGCGAGACCCAGTACTTC.

V usage is TRBV7-2 and J usage is TRBJ2-4; TRBD2 agrees at 11 bases. CDR3 length: 15 amino acids. With V trimmed by 4 bases and J by 8 bases, 7 bases remained unmatched. Germline loops: CDR1 SGHTA, CDR2 FQGNSA. CDR3 DNA sequence: TGTGCCAGCAGCTCCCTGACTAGCGGGGAGGACATTCAGTACTTC. Translating gives CASSSLTSGEDIQYF.

This chain uses TRBV11-2 with TRBJ1-6; D gene ambiguous. Looked up from germline, CDR1 is SGHAT and CDR2 is FQNNGV. The CDR3 spans 16 residues. The germline V and J ends were trimmed by 1 base and 2 bases, with 9 bases remaining between them. The CDR3 reads CASSLVGFAYNSPLHF. Written as DNA, the CDR3 is TGTGCCAGCAGCTTAGTCGGGTTCGCCTATAATTCACCCCTCCACTTT.

V and J are TRBV6-6 and TRBJ2-1; the D gene is possibly TRBD2 (5 bases). The CDR3 contains 15 residues. Germline V gene data show CDR1 as MNHNY and CDR2 as SVGAGI (reference sequence). The V and J ends lost 6 bases and 7 bases respectively, with 19 bases between them. The DNA for the CDR3 is TGTGCCAGCAGCCTCACTCGGAGTGGACTGAATGAGCAGTTCTTC. Its protein product is CASSLTRSGLNEQFF.

The table lists this clone with a few counts. The chain links TRBV7-9 to TRBJ2-7; D gene ambiguous. With 2 bases removed from V and 2 bases from J, the gap between germline ends came to 10 bases. CDR3 length equals 14 residues. The germline V gene encodes CDR1 SEHNR and CDR2 FQNEAQ (reference sequence). The CDR3 reads CASSLNSDTYEQYF. CDR3 DNA sequence: TGTGCCAGCAGCTTAAATTCCGACACCTACGAGCAGTACTTC.

The V call is TRBV5-4, the J call TRBJ1-4; D possibly corresponds to TRBD1 (5 bases). Trimming took off 5 bases at V and 0 bases at J, with 11 bases between the two ends. Germline V gives CDR1 SGHNT, CDR2 YYREEE (reference sequence). This CDR3 is 15 amino acids long. The CDR3 here is CASSSGGATNEKLFF. The CDR3 DNA is TGTGCCAGCAGTTCGGGGGGAGCAACTAATGAAAAACTGTTTTTT. The variable domain in full, completed from reference TRBV5-4 and TRBJ1-4, reads ETGVTQSPTHLIKTRGQQVTLRCSSQSGHNTVSWYQQALGQGPQFIFQYYREEENGRGNFPPRFSGLQFPNYSSELNVNALELDDSALYLCASSSGGATNEKLFFGSGTQLSVL.

The chain is built from TRBV3-1 (or the pseudogene TRBV3-2) and TRBJ1-5, with 10 bases that match TRBD1. Germline CDR1 is LGHDT and CDR2 is YNNKEL (reference sequence). The V gene end was trimmed by 4 bases and the J gene end by 8 bases; junction bases not matched to a gene: 8. The CDR3 is made up of 15 amino acids. This CDR3 is CASSPPQDRGEPQHF. The CDR3 DNA reads TGTGCCAGCAGCCCCCCCCAGGACAGGGGGGAGCCCCAGCATTTT.

The chain links TRBV3-1 (or the pseudogene TRBV3-2) to TRBJ1-3; D unclear. This CDR3 comprises 15 residues. Germline-derived CDR1 and CDR2 are LGHDT and YNNKEL (reference sequence). V dropped 4 bases and J dropped 1 base, with 11 bases sitting between them. CDR3 residues: CASSPRDWSGNTIYF. Here the CDR3 DNA reads TGTGCCAGCAGCCCCCGGGATTGGTCTGGAAACACCATATATTTT.

The V and J genes are TRBV5-1 and TRBJ2-3, with D possibly matching TRBD2 (5 bases). There are 15 residues in the CDR3. V lost 5 bases and J 5 bases, leaving 18 bases between the germline ends. Germline CDR1 SGHRS, CDR2 YFSETQ. The CDR3 spells CASSQAPGNGDTQYF. The DNA for the CDR3 is TGCGCCAGCAGTCAGGCCCCCGGGAATGGAGATACGCAGTATTTT.

The V and J genes are TRBV7-2 and TRBJ1-3, with D uncertain. The CDR3 has 13 residues. Germline lookup yields CDR1 SGHTA and CDR2 FQGNSA. V was clipped by 8 bases and J by 0 bases, with 8 bases between them. CDR3: CASGRTSGNTIYF. The DNA of the CDR3 is TGTGCCAGCGGCCGGACCTCTGGAAACACCATATATTTT.

The rearrangement uses TRBV9 and TRBJ1-3; D possibly corresponds to TRBD1 (5 bases). CDR1 is SGDLS, CDR2 YYNGEE, per germline. The V end lost 4 bases, the J end lost 0 bases, and 11 bases lay between the germline ends. This CDR3 region has 15 residues. CDR3 nucleotides: TGTGCCAGCAGCTTACGCGGGGGCTCTGGAAACACCATATATTTT. Protein sequence: CASSLRGGSGNTIYF.

The chain carries TRBV4-1 and TRBJ2-1; D uncertain. The CDR3 is 16 residues long. Trimming took off 4 bases at V and 5 bases at J, with 18 bases between the two ends. Germline CDR1 is MGHRA and CDR2 is YSYEKL. The CDR3 bases are TGCGCCAGCAGCCTGCTACAGATCCCACACAACAATGAGCAGTTCTTC. The encoded protein is CASSLLQIPHNNEQFF.

The chain has TRBV9 and TRBJ1-1; 7 bases agree with TRBD1. V trimming: 0 bases; J trimming: 3 bases; junction bases outside the gene matches: 20. CDR3 length equals 20 residues. Germline V gene data show CDR1 as SGDLS and CDR2 as YYNGEE. The CDR3 DNA is TGTGCCAGCAGCGTAGTAGCGCAGGGGGTACCAAGGACGCCGGACACTGAAGCTTTCTTT. Translation gives CASSVVAQGVPRTPDTEAFF. The full variable domain, its missing parts supplied by reference TRBV9 and TRBJ1-1, is DSGVTQTPKHLITATGQRVTLRCSPRSGDLSVYWYQQSLDQGLQFLIQYYNGEERAKGNILERFSAQQFPDLHSELNLSSLELGDSALYFCASSVVAQGVPRTPDTEAFFGQGTRLTVV.

V usage is TRBV27 and J usage is TRBJ2-7, with TRBD1 matching over 7 bases. Germline V gives CDR1 MNHEY, CDR2 SMNVEV (reference sequence). The trim removed 3 bases at V and 3 bases at J, leaving 2 bases unmatched. The CDR3 covers 13 residues. The CDR3 is CASSFGQDYEQYF. DNA of the CDR3: TGTGCCAGCAGTTTTGGACAGGACTACGAGCAGTACTTC.

This clone was recorded once. The V call is TRBV19, the J call TRBJ1-5, with D possibly being TRBD1 (5 bases). V lost 3 bases to trimming and J lost 6 bases, with 15 bases between them. This CDR3 contains 15 residues. Germline CDR1 and CDR2: LNHDA and SQIVND (reference sequence). The CDR3 is CASSIGTGRTQPQHF. CDR3 nucleotides: TGTGCCAGTAGTATCGGGACCGGGAGGACTCAGCCCCAGCATTTT.

This clone was seen just once. This rearrangement joins TRBV5-1 to TRBJ2-5; the match to TRBD2 covers 8 bases. The CDR3 runs 15 residues. Germline loops: CDR1 SGHRS, CDR2 YFSETQ. V lost 3 bases, J lost 1 base, and 5 bases stayed unmatched. CDR3 in DNA: TGCGCCAGCAGCTGGGGGACTAGTCCCCAAGAGACCCAGTACTTC. This gives the protein CASSWGTSPQETQYF.

The rearrangement uses TRBV11-2 and TRBJ2-1; TRBD2 aligns across 13 bases. The ends lost 5 bases at V and 3 bases at J; junction bases unmatched: 13. The CDR3 extends over 19 amino acids. Germline CDR1 is SGHAT and CDR2 is FQNNGV. CDR3 coding DNA: TGTGCCAGCAGCACCATCCGGACTAGCGGGGGCCTCCTCTACAATGAGCAGTTCTTC. Its translation is CASSTIRTSGGLLYNEQFF.

This rearrangement joins TRBV5-1 to TRBJ2-7; 7 bases are shared with TRBD1. The germline V gene has CDR1 SGHRS and CDR2 YFSETQ. This CDR3 has 15 amino acids. The J segment lost 2 bases and the V segment lost 4 bases, leaving 9 bases of the junction unmatched. CDR3 nucleotides: TGCGCCAGCAGCCGAAATACAGGGGCTCCCTACGAGCAGTACTTC. It specifies CASSRNTGAPYEQYF. Looking up the rest from reference TRBV5-1 and TRBJ2-7 gives the full variable domain: KAGVTQTPRYLIKTRGQQVTLSCSPISGHRSVSWYQQTPGQGLQFLFEYFSETQRNKGNFPGRFSGRQFSNSRSEMNVSTLELGDSALYLCASSRNTGAPYEQYFGPGTRLTVT.

In its sample, this clone was seen a few times. The chain couples TRBV2 to TRBJ2-2; D may be TRBD1 (5 bases). The germline CDR1 and CDR2 sequences are SNHLY and FYNNEI. V lost 2 bases and J 6 bases, leaving 10 bases between the germline ends. The CDR3 totals 14 residues. CDR3 nucleotides: TGTGCCAGCAGTGAATTTCGCAGGGCCGGGGAGCTGTTTTTT. It specifies CASSEFRRAGELFF.

The rearrangement joins TRBV6-1 to TRBJ2-5, with TRBD1 as a possible D gene (6 bases). There are 14 residues in the CDR3. The V gene's germline CDR1 is MNHNS and CDR2 SASEGT. Trimming removed 3 bases at V and 4 bases at J, with 12 bases between. For the CDR3, the DNA is TGTGCCAGCAGTGACACAGGGTTTGGAGAGACCCAGTACTTC. This codes for CASSDTGFGETQYF.

A few counts support this clone. The chain has TRBV28 and TRBJ2-7; D remains ambiguous. There are 14 residues in the CDR3. The V end lost 1 base, the J end lost 2 bases, and 9 bases lay between the germline ends. Germline V gene lookup returns CDR1 MDHEN and CDR2 SYDVKM. Here the CDR3 reads CASSLLGPTYEQYF. CDR3 DNA sequence: TGTGCCAGCAGTTTATTAGGCCCTACCTACGAGCAGTACTTC.

The V gene is TRBV18, the J gene TRBJ2-5; maybe TRBD2 (5 bases). This CDR3 spans 13 amino acids. The germline V gene encodes CDR1 KGHSH and CDR2 LQKENI. V was shortened by 3 bases and J by 10 bases, with 15 bases between the two germline ends. The CDR3 loop is CASSPEFPGDQYF. CDR3 DNA: TGTGCCAGCTCACCCGAGTTTCCCGGGGACCAGTACTTC.

The rearrangement uses TRBV2 and TRBJ1-2; D is unresolved. The V gene's germline CDR1 is SNHLY and CDR2 FYNNEI. CDR3 length: 13 residues. The V gene lost 6 bases and the J gene lost 2 bases, with 10 bases spanning the gap. CDR3 coding DNA: TGTGCCAGCAGGCAAGAAGGGAACTATGGCTACACCTTC. This codes for CASRQEGNYGYTF.

This clone was detected once. The rearrangement links TRBV28 to TRBJ1-5; D gene uncertain. Germline V gene sequence: CDR1 MDHEN, CDR2 SYDVKM. The CDR3 is 14 residues long. Trimming stripped 4 bases from V and 0 bases from J, with 7 bases between. The CDR3 sequence: CASSWVGSNQPQHF. CDR3 bases: TGTGCCAGCAGTTGGGTGGGTAGCAATCAGCCCCAGCATTTT.

V gene TRBV20-1 combines with J gene TRBJ1-5; D possibly corresponds to TRBD1 (6 bases). Trimming pared 3 bases from V and 6 bases from J, leaving 18 bases between. This CDR3 has 15 amino acids. Germline CDR1 reads DFQATT; CDR2 reads SNEGSKA (reference sequence). The DNA for the CDR3 is TGCAGTGCTAGTTTGGGTCGGCAGGGGACTCAGCCCCAGCATTTT. Translated: CSASLGRQGTQPQHF.